This is a list of T cell receptor beta chains from one sample in a study of T cell responses to AZD1222 COVID-19 vaccine. The data were produced by immunoSEQ multiplex PCR, yet TCRdb's version contains in-frame clones alone and is incomplete. The sample holds 90,000 to 130,000 clones, roughly 90% seen once. Here the sequenced sample was peripheral blood, taken on day 0 of AZD1222 vaccination. These receptors were taken from an adult in good health. Both conserved end residues are part of each CDR3. The D gene is left open where the match is weak. Expanded clones are given a class, and other clones once, few, many or no size at all.

cdr3_length	v_call	clone_size	j_call	d_call	cdr3_nt	cdr3_aa
13	TRBV5-1	NA	TRBJ2-3	NA	TGCGCCAGCAGCTTGGTCGGCACAGATACGCAGTATTTT	CASSLVGTDTQYF
16	TRBV28	once	TRBJ1-4	NA	TGTGCCAGCAGTTTACCTAAGGACAGCCCTAATGAAAAACTGTTTTTT	CASSLPKDSPNEKLFF
14	TRBV2	NA	TRBJ1-2	NA	TGTGCCAGCATCCCAAGTGGAGTACCGGATGGCTACACCTTC	CASIPSGVPDGYTF
15	TRBV6-5	NA	TRBJ1-4	NA	TGTGCCAGCAGTTACTCGAATCCAACTAATGAAAAACTGTTTTTT	CASSYSNPTNEKLFF
13	TRBV29-1	NA	TRBJ2-7	NA	TGCAGCGCCGAGGGCGGGTTCCCCTACGAGCAGTACTTC	CSAEGGFPYEQYF
13	TRBV5-4	once	TRBJ2-3	NA	TGTGCCAGCAGGGCCATGGGGGGAGGTACGCAGTATTTT	CASRAMGGGTQYF
15	TRBV2	NA	TRBJ1-6	TRBD1	TGTGCCAGCATAAGGAGAAGGGACAGCAATTCACCCCTCCACTTT	CASIRRRDSNSPLHF
13	TRBV27	once	TRBJ1-6	NA	TGTGCCAGCAGTTTATCACTGGGATCACCCCTCCACTTT	CASSLSLGSPLHF
17	TRBV19	NA	TRBJ2-3	NA	TGTGCCAGCAATAAGGGGCGCCGACAGACCAGCACAGATACGCAGTATTTT	CASNKGRRQTSTDTQYF
16	TRBV5-1	NA	TRBJ1-4	NA	TGCGCCAGCAGCTCGGTTATTGGGGGGATGGCTGAAAAACTGTTTTTT	CASSSVIGGMAEKLFF
13	TRBV28	NA	TRBJ2-7	NA	TGTGCCAGCAGTCCGGACTGGCCCCCGGAGCAGTACTTC	CASSPDWPPEQYF
16	TRBV7-9	NA	TRBJ1-1	NA	TGTGCCAGCAGCCCAGAGCCCAGTTCCTATCGCACTGAAGCTTTCTTT	CASSPEPSSYRTEAFF
18	TRBV7-6	NA	TRBJ1-2	NA	TGTGCCAGCATGCAAACACAGGGTCGAGGGCTGGGGATGCGTGGCTACACCTTC	CASMQTQGRGLGMRGYTF
17	TRBV12-2	NA	TRBJ2-7	NA	TGTGCAAGTCGCTTCAGTGCCGGGACAGGGAGCTCCTACGAGCAGTACTTC	CASRFSAGTGSSYEQYF
15	TRBV10-2	NA	TRBJ2-5	NA	TGCGCCAGCAGTGAGTCTTTATTTTTGGGAGAGACCCAGTACTTC	CASSESLFLGETQYF
16	TRBV19	NA	TRBJ1-5	NA	TGTGCCAGTAGTATAGAAGTTGGGGGGGGCAATCAGCCCCAGCATTTT	CASSIEVGGGNQPQHF
15	TRBV3-1/TRBV3-2	NA	TRBJ1-5	TRBD1	TGTGCCAGCAGCGAGGGACAGTCGCGCAATCAGCCCCAGCATTTT	CASSEGQSRNQPQHF
14	TRBV19	few	TRBJ1-5	NA	TGTGCCAGTAGTCTCGTCTCGTACAATCAGCCCCAGCATTTT	CASSLVSYNQPQHF
15	TRBV7-9	NA	TRBJ2-1	NA	TGTGCCAGCAGCTTATCAGGGAAGTTAGGCAATGAGCAGTTCTTC	CASSLSGKLGNEQFF
11	TRBV29-1	few	TRBJ1-2	TRBD1	TGCAGCGTCTCGGACAGGGGAGGCTACACCTTC	CSVSDRGGYTF
17	TRBV18	NA	TRBJ1-1	NA	TGTGCCAGCTCACCACCCCTCACCGGGACGAAGAACACTGAAGCTTTCTTT	CASSPPLTGTKNTEAFF
16	TRBV5-6	NA	TRBJ2-1	TRBD2	TGTGCCAGCAGCCTCCGGACTAGCGGGGAGAGGGATGAGCAGTTCTTC	CASSLRTSGERDEQFF
14	TRBV5-6	NA	TRBJ1-1	NA	TGTGCCAGCAGCTCCGACAGGTCGGGCACTGAAGCTTTCTTT	CASSSDRSGTEAFF
17	TRBV4-1	NA	TRBJ1-4	TRBD1	TGCGCCAGCAGCCAAGACGGGACAGGGGGCGCGGGTGAAAAACTGTTTTTT	CASSQDGTGGAGEKLFF
15	TRBV7-2	NA	TRBJ1-2	NA	TGTGCCAGCAGCTTAGACGCAGGACATCACTATGGCTACACCTTC	CASSLDAGHHYGYTF
16	TRBV3-1/TRBV3-2	NA	TRBJ2-7	NA	TGTGCCAGCAGCCATGGCGGAGCGTACTCCGCCTACGAGCAGTACTTC	CASSHGGAYSAYEQYF
13	TRBV2	NA	TRBJ2-2	TRBD1	TGTGCCAGCCGGACAGGGTACACCGGGGAGCTGTTTTTT	CASRTGYTGELFF
14	TRBV7-9	NA	TRBJ1-1	NA	TGTGCCAGCAGCCGGCGGGCCGGGCCCACTGAAGCTTTCTTT	CASSRRAGPTEAFF
14	TRBV5-4	NA	TRBJ1-2	NA	TGTGCCAGCAGCTTGGGCGGGGCTAACTATGGCTACACCTTC	CASSLGGANYGYTF
15	TRBV3-1/TRBV3-2	NA	TRBJ1-3	TRBD1	TGTGCCAGCAGCCTCCGGACAGGCTCTGGAAACACCATATATTTT	CASSLRTGSGNTIYF
17	TRBV5-4	NA	TRBJ1-1	TRBD1	TGTGCCAGCAGCTTGTCGCTTTTGACAGGGGGCATCACTGAAGCTTTCTTT	CASSLSLLTGGITEAFF
14	TRBV10-1	NA	TRBJ2-5	NA	TGCGCCAGTGCGTCGGAGAGGAGCTGGGGGACCCAGTACTTC	CASASERSWGTQYF
13	TRBV24-1	NA	TRBJ2-3	NA	TGTGCCACCAGCCCCGAGGGTTCAGATACGCAGTATTTT	CATSPEGSDTQYF
16	TRBV28	NA	TRBJ2-4	NA	TGTGCCAGCAGTCCTCCCGGGCGGTTCGGCAAAAACATTCAGTACTTC	CASSPPGRFGKNIQYF
14	TRBV23-1	NA	TRBJ1-4	NA	TGCGCCAGCAGTCAAGGTGGGGCATTAGAAAAACTGTTTTTT	CASSQGGALEKLFF
14	TRBV19	NA	TRBJ1-1	TRBD1	TGTGCCAGTAGTATAGGACAGGGCCACACTGAAGCTTTCTTT	CASSIGQGHTEAFF
18	TRBV6-1	NA	TRBJ2-6	TRBD1	TGTGCCAGCAGTGAACCTCCAGGGGGTTTATCTGGGGCCAACGTCCTGACTTTC	CASSEPPGGLSGANVLTF
15	TRBV15	NA	TRBJ1-1	NA	TGTGCCACCAGCGCCCCAGCCAGTTTAAACACTGAAGCTTTCTTT	CATSAPASLNTEAFF
16	TRBV24-1	NA	TRBJ1-5	NA	TGTGCCACCAGTGAAGGGGGACTCGCGAATCGACAGCCCCAGCATTTT	CATSEGGLANRQPQHF
14	TRBV19	once	TRBJ1-2	NA	TGTGCCAGTAGTATCGTAAACGGTGGCTATGGCTACACCTTC	CASSIVNGGYGYTF
13	TRBV6-1	once	TRBJ1-1	NA	TGTGCCAGCAGTGAAACGTTGAACACTGAAGCTTTCTTT	CASSETLNTEAFF